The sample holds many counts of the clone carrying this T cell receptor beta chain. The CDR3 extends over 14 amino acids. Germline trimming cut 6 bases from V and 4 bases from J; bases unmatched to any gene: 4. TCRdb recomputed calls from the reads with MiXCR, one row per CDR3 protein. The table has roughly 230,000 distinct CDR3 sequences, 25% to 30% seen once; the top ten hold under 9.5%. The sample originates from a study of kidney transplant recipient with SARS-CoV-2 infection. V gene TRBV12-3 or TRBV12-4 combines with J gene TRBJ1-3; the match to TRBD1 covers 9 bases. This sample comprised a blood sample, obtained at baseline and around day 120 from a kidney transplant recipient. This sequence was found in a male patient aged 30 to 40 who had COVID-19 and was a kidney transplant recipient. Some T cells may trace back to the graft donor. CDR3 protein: CASRGQGKGNTIYF. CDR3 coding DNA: TGTGCCAGCAGGGGACAGGGTAAAGGAAACACCATATATTTT.